This TCR beta chain derives from a study of tumor-infiltrating lymphocytes in primary liver carcinoma. Study-wide background: Samples gave roughly 3.65 to 7.13 million productive TCRbeta reads, similar across tissue types.

A primer in the constant region served to generate TCR beta cDNA from approximately 450 ng of total RNA. Slightly modified ARM-PCR with three nested multiplex PCR rounds yielded TCR beta libraries. The study ran its first two PCR rounds for nine to eleven cycles each, using TRBV1-TRBV30 forward primers and a C-beta reverse primer. TCRdb re-derived calls from the multiplex PCR reads in MiXCR, one entry per CDR3 protein. This sample has about 120,000 distinct CDR3 sequences, with 60% to 70% found just once. Germline CDR1 and CDR2: SGHAT and FQNNGV. CDR3 length equals 15 residues. V dropped 2 bases and J dropped 5 bases, with 15 bases sitting between them. It was from about 19-30 mg of unsorted bulk tissue that RNA and DNA were co-extracted. Chronic HBV infection affected patients, none of whom had received treatment. Collection of samples drew on five separate regions of each tumor.

V gene TRBV11-2 combines with J gene TRBJ2-5; a weak D match, TRBD2 (6 bases). Sequenced sample: liver tumor tissue from sampling region 1. Regarding subset: tumor region T1, superior pole. This sequence was found in a woman between 55 and 75 years old with primary liver carcinoma and hepatitis B virus infection. The CDR3 here is CASSLRLVPQETQYF. CDR3 coding DNA: TGTGCCAGCAGCTTACGACTAGTACCGCAGGAGACCCAGTACTTC.